A single sample gave rise to the 8 T cell receptor beta chains below, sequenced in a study of shared clonotypes between healthy human individuals. Using immunoSEQ multiplex PCR, the repertoire was profiled, and TCRdb retains in-frame clones only, with some absent. The sample yields some 2.3 million clones, about 92% seen once. Sequencing was performed on naive CD4+ T cells from PBMCs. The subset was: CD45RA+ positively selected. The receptors derive from a man younger than 35 in good health. Some clones in this sample may be carry-over from other donors' samples.

This clone was detected once. The gene calls are TRBV11-3 and TRBJ2-4, with 7 bases matching TRBD1. There are 14 residues in the CDR3. CDR1 is SGHNT, CDR2 YENEEA, per germline. The V gene end was trimmed by 1 base and the J gene end by 4 bases; junction bases not matched to a gene: 1. CDR3 bases: TGTGCCAGCAGCTTAGGCAGGGGGAAAAACATTCAGTACTTC. It is translated as CASSLGRGKNIQYF. Complete variable domain (other parts from reference TRBV11-3 and TRBJ2-4): EAGVVQSPRYKIIEKKQPVAFWCNPISGHNTLYWYLQNLGQGPELLIRYENEEAVDDSQLPKDRFSAERLKGVDSTLKIQPAELGDSAVYLCASSLGRGKNIQYFGAGTRLSVL.

Concerning this clone: In the same sample, other DNA sequences code for this CDR3. This chain uses TRBV5-1 with TRBJ2-5, with 7 bases matching TRBD1. The CDR3 consists of 14 residues. Germline V gene lookup returns CDR1 SGHRS and CDR2 YFSETQ. With 3 bases clipped from V and 2 bases from J, the junction kept 4 bases outside the gene matches. The CDR3 region has the DNA TGCGCCAGCAGCTCCGGGACAGTTCAAGAGACCCAGTACTTC. Protein sequence: CASSSGTVQETQYF.

This chain joins TRBV6-5 and TRBJ2-2, with 9 positions matching TRBD1. The CDR3 covers 16 residues. V dropped 2 bases and J dropped 7; count of bases not matched to a gene: 8. The germline V gene encodes CDR1 MNHEY and CDR2 SVGAGI. CDR3 nucleotide sequence: TGTGCCAGCAGTTACCCTGGACAGGGGCGAATCGGGGAGCTGTTTTTT. As protein: CASSYPGQGRIGELFF.

The rearrangement links TRBV5-1 to TRBJ2-7; D unresolved. CDR3 length: 15 residues. The V gene lost 2 bases and the J gene lost 0 bases, with 12 bases spanning the gap. Germline V gene data show CDR1 as SGHRS and CDR2 as YFSETQ. CDR3 DNA sequence: TGCGCCAGCAGCTTACCTCAGGTGAGCTCCTACGAGCAGTACTTC. As protein: CASSLPQVSSYEQYF.

The CDR3 bases are TGTGCCAGCAGCCAACGAACCAATCAGCCCCAGCATTTT. This sequence encodes CASSQRTNQPQHF. V gene TRBV14 combines with J gene TRBJ1-5; D unresolved. Germline-derived CDR1 and CDR2 are SGHDN and FVKESK. The V end lost 2 bases, the J end lost 3 bases, and 5 bases lay between the germline ends. There are 13 residues in the CDR3.

This clone was seen more than once but under ten times. The CDR3 sequence: CASSLGGAGNTIYF. In nucleotides, the CDR3 is TGTGCCAGCAGCTTAGGGGGGGCTGGAAACACCATATATTTT. The chain carries TRBV11-2 and TRBJ1-3, with D possibly TRBD1 on 5 matching bases. V was trimmed by 1 base and J by 2 bases, leaving 6 bases between them. CDR1 is SGHAT, CDR2 FQNNGV, per germline. The CDR3 length is 14 residues.

The chain couples TRBV28 to TRBJ2-7; 8 bases agree with TRBD1. This CDR3 comprises 13 residues. The ends lost 6 bases at V and 3 bases at J; junction bases unmatched: 4. Germline values: CDR1 MDHEN, CDR2 SYDVKM. CDR3 loop: CASSYDRGYEQYF. The CDR3 DNA reads TGTGCCAGCAGCTATGACAGGGGCTACGAGCAGTACTTC. Full variable domain (remainder filled in from reference TRBV28 and TRBJ2-7): DVKVTQSSRYLVKRTGEKVFLECVQDMDHENMFWYRQDPGLGLRLIYFSYDVKMKEKGDIPEGYSVSREKKERFSLILESASTNQTSMYLCASSYDRGYEQYFGPGTRLTVT.

The chain couples TRBV19 to TRBJ2-4; TRBD2 agrees at 12 bases. After removal of 6 bases from V and 2 bases from J, the junction contained 8 bases not matched to a gene. This CDR3 comprises 17 residues. Germline CDR1 is LNHDA and CDR2 is SQIVND (reference sequence). CDR3 region: CASRGLAGSGSKNIQYF. The DNA of the CDR3 is TGTGCCAGTAGAGGACTAGCGGGATCTGGGTCCAAAAACATTCAGTACTTC.